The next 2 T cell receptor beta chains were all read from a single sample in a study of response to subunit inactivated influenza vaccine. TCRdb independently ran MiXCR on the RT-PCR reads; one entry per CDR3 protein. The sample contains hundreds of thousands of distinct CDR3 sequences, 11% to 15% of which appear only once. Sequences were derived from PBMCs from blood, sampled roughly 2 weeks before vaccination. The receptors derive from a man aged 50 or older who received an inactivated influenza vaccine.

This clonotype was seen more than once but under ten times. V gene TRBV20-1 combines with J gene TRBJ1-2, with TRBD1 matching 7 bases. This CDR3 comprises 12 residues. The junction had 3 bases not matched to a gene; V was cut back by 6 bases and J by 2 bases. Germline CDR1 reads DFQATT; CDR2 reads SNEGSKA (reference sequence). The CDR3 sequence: CSAPQGNYGYTF. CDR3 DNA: TGCAGTGCCCCACAGGGGAACTATGGCTACACCTTC.

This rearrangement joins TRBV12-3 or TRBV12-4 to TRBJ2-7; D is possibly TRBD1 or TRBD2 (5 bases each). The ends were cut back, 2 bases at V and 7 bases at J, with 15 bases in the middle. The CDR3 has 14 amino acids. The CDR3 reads CASSLSYGAAEQYF. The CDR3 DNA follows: TGTGCCAGCAGTTTAAGTTACGGGGCAGCGGAGCAGTACTTC.